These 14 T cell receptor beta chains were sequenced from one sample in a study of glioma-infiltrating T cells after dendritic cell vaccination. Time point noted: after dendritic cell vaccination, including at tumor progression/relapse. Measured with immunoSEQ multiplex PCR; TCRdb has only the in-frame clones, and not every one. This table holds under 130,000 clones, around 87% found once. Source: blood, taken after dendritic cell vaccination. Receptors were obtained from a human donor with glioblastoma.

The gene calls are TRBV5-6 and TRBJ2-3; weak D call: TRBD2 (6 bases). The CDR3 loop spans 16 amino acids. The V and J ends lost 4 bases and 5 bases respectively, with 20 bases between them. Germline-derived CDR1 and CDR2 are SGHDT and YYEEEE. CDR3 nucleotide sequence: TGTGCCAGCAGCAGCCCTCCCGGGACTCTCGTAGATACGCAGTATTTT. Protein: CASSSPPGTLVDTQYF. The variable domain in full, completed from reference TRBV5-6 and TRBJ2-3, reads DAGVTQSPTHLIKTRGQQVTLRCSPKSGHDTVSWYQQALGQGPQFIFQYYEEEERQRGNFPDRFSGHQFPNYSSELNVNALLLGDSALYLCASSSPPGTLVDTQYFGPGTRLTVL.

J is TRBJ2-1 and V is TRBV10-1, with 14 positions matching TRBD2. CDR3 length: 15 residues. CDR1 WNHNN and CDR2 SYGVQD come from the germline V gene (reference sequence). After removal of 3 bases from V and 6 bases from J, the junction contained 1 base not matched to a gene. Written as DNA, the CDR3 is TGCGCCAGCAGTGACGGACTAGCGGGGGGCAATGAGCAGTTCTTC. It yields the protein CASSDGLAGGNEQFF.

The CDR3 DNA reads TGCGCCAGCAGCTATCTTGGGACAGCGAACACCGGGGAGCTGTTTTTT. The encoded protein is CASSYLGTANTGELFF. V gene TRBV5-1 combines with J gene TRBJ2-2, with 7 bases aligning to TRBD1. J was trimmed by 0 bases and V by 3 bases; bases with no gene match: 5. The CDR3 is 16 amino acids. Germline V gives CDR1 SGHRS, CDR2 YFSETQ.

The rearrangement links TRBV18 to TRBJ1-1, with TRBD1 matching 7 bases. The CDR3 spans 14 residues. CDR1 is KGHSH, CDR2 LQKENI, per germline. With 4 bases clipped from V and 4 bases from J, the junction kept 6 bases outside the gene matches. The CDR3 coding sequence is TGTGCCAGCTCACTGGACAGGAGGGCCACTGAAGCTTTCTTT. It codes for CASSLDRRATEAFF. The variable domain in full, completed from reference TRBV18 and TRBJ1-1, reads NAGVMQNPRHLVRRRGQEARLRCSPMKGHSHVYWYRQLPEEGLKFMVYLQKENIIDESGMPKERFSAEFPKEGPSILRIQQVVRGDSAAYFCASSLDRRATEAFFGQGTRLTVV.

The chain joins TRBV5-1 to TRBJ2-7; 9 bases map to TRBD1. Germline V gene sequence: CDR1 SGHRS, CDR2 YFSETQ. This CDR3 has 15 amino acids. The ends lost 0 bases at V and 5 bases at J; junction bases unmatched: 6. CDR3 nucleotide sequence: TGCGCCAGCAGCTTGGCCACAGGGGGCAAGCACGAGCAGTACTTC. Translation: CASSLATGGKHEQYF.

The genes are TRBV5-4 and TRBJ2-3; TRBD2 matches 12 bases. This CDR3 spans 16 amino acids. Germline loops: CDR1 SGHNT, CDR2 YYREEE (reference sequence). Trimming removed 3 bases from V and 2 bases from J; junction bases left unmatched: 4. CDR3 in amino acids: CASSSSGGVVTDTQYF. The CDR3 DNA reads TGTGCCAGCAGCTCTAGCGGGGGGGTAGTCACAGATACGCAGTATTTT.

The rearrangement links TRBV5-4 to TRBJ2-3; a weak D match, TRBD2 (5 bases). This CDR3 comprises 14 residues. Germline CDR1 is SGHNT and CDR2 is YYREEE (reference sequence). V was clipped by 2 bases and J by 6 bases, with 13 bases between them. CDR3 nucleotide sequence: TGTGCCAGCAGCTTCCCGGGGTCCCCCGATACGCAGTATTTT. This translates into CASSFPGSPDTQYF.

The rearrangement links TRBV11-2 to TRBJ1-1; D gene uncertain. CDR1 is SGHAT, CDR2 FQNNGV, per germline. CDR3 length: 15 residues. Between the trimmed V and J ends, which lost 4 bases and 7 bases, there was a span of 19 bases. In DNA, the CDR3 is TGTGCCAGCAGCTCGGAGGTCCGTGTGAACTTTGAAGCTTTCTTT. Its translation is CASSSEVRVNFEAFF. The full variable domain, in which reference TRBV11-2 and TRBJ1-1 provide the parts outside the CDR3, is EAGVAQSPRYKIIEKRQSVAFWCNPISGHATLYWYQQILGQGPKLLIQFQNNGVVDDSQLPKDRFSAERLKGVDSTLKIQPAKLEDSAVYLCASSSEVRVNFEAFFGQGTRLTVV.

The genes are TRBV29-1 and TRBJ2-2, with 8 bases matching TRBD1. The V and J ends lost 4 bases and 4 bases, in that order; junction bases with no gene match: 8. The CDR3 runs to 15 residues. CDR1 and CDR2 from the germline V gene are SQVTM and ANQGSEA. The DNA of the CDR3 is TGCAGCGTTGTGCAGGGGGCGCCGGGCACCGGGGAGCTGTTTTTT. As protein: CSVVQGAPGTGELFF.

The chain has TRBV30 and TRBJ2-7; 10 nucleotides line up with TRBD2. Germline V gene lookup returns CDR1 GTSNPN and CDR2 SVGIG (reference sequence). This CDR3 has 14 residues. The V and J ends lost 3 bases and 7 bases, in that order; junction bases with no gene match: 9. CDR3 amino acids: CAWRPGLAPLEQYF. For the CDR3, the DNA is TGTGCCTGGAGGCCGGGACTAGCGCCATTGGAGCAGTACTTC.

The chain uses TRBV5-8 and TRBJ2-1, with D tentatively TRBD2 (6 bases). This CDR3 is built from 17 residues. V lost 5 bases, J lost 5 bases, and 23 bases lay in between. Germline CDR1 is SGHTS and CDR2 is YDEGEE. Here the CDR3 DNA reads TGTGCCAGCAGGAGACTAGTTGAAAACATATACAACAATGAGCAGTTCTTC. As protein: CASRRLVENIYNNEQFF.

This rearrangement joins TRBV5-1 to TRBJ2-1; 7 bases are shared with TRBD1. CDR3 length: 15 amino acids. The V gene end was trimmed by 0 bases and the J gene end by 2 bases; junction bases not matched to a gene: 2. Germline-derived CDR1 and CDR2 are SGHRS and YFSETQ. The CDR3 sequence: CASSLAGTAYNEQFF. CDR3 nucleotide sequence: TGCGCCAGCAGCTTGGCCGGGACAGCCTACAATGAGCAGTTCTTC.

Notes on this clone: This specimen includes other DNA sequences encoding the same CDR3. J is TRBJ1-6 and V is TRBV5-1; D perhaps matches TRBD1 (6 bases). The length of the CDR3 is 15 residues. Germline lookup yields CDR1 SGHRS and CDR2 YFSETQ. Trimming took 0 bases from V and 13 from J, leaving 17 bases between them. The CDR3 DNA follows: TGCGCCAGCAGCTTGGAAGGGGGATCGGGTTCCCCCCTCCACTTT. It encodes CASSLEGGSGSPLHF. The full variable domain, rest sourced from reference TRBV5-1 and TRBJ1-6, is KAGVTQTPRYLIKTRGQQVTLSCSPISGHRSVSWYQQTPGQGLQFLFEYFSETQRNKGNFPGRFSGRQFSNSRSEMNVSTLELGDSALYLCASSLEGGSGSPLHFGNGTRLTVT.

V and J are TRBV2 and TRBJ1-2, with 7 bases fitting TRBD1. CDR3 length: 14 residues. V lost 7 bases to trimming and J lost 4 bases; unmatched junction nucleotides: 9. Germline V lookup: CDR1 SNHLY, CDR2 FYNNEI. The CDR3 DNA is TGTGCCAGCACACAATACCGGGACAGCTATGGCTACACCTTC. Its translation: CASTQYRDSYGYTF.